This TCR beta chain was recorded in a study of identical twins' blood T cells. Trimming removed 1 base at V and 6 bases at J, with 9 bases between. The CDR3 runs 13 residues. Germline loops: CDR1 SNHLY, CDR2 FYNNEI. At least ten counts were recorded for this clonotype. Each TCR cDNA library carried sample-specific barcodes on both ends. One entry per CDR3 protein results from TCRdb running MiXCR on the 5' RACE reads. The sample lists a few hundred thousand distinct CDR3 sequences; around 30% were seen once. Sequencing input: PBMCs. This clonotype originated in a woman aged 18 to 49 in good health. This chain connects TRBV2 to TRBJ1-1; maybe TRBD1 (5 bases). The CDR3 DNA is TGTGCCAGCAGTGAAGTCAAAGGGGCTGAAGCTTTCTTT. The encoded protein is CASSEVKGAEAFF.